This T cell receptor (beta chain) is from a study of blood T cell repertoires in COVID-19. Germline V gene sequence: CDR1 LNHDA, CDR2 SQIVND (reference sequence). The ends were cut back, 5 bases at V and 0 bases at J, with 7 bases in the middle. The CDR3 length is 14 residues. In the study's own analysis: Estimation of nucleated cell counts relied on the amplification of reference gene primers. Libraries were prepared by immunoSEQ multiplex PCR; TCRdb keeps only in-frame clonotypes and omits some of them. D and trimming were read from the DNA, whereas the V and J calls and clone size are those reported in that table. The table includes approximately 10,000 clones, approximately 88% detected once.

The clonotype was recovered from a woman in her sixties or seventies with active COVID-19. Sequencing was performed on peripheral blood. The chain recombines TRBV19 with TRBJ2-2; D is unresolved. CDR3 region: CASSFRSNTGELFF. Here the CDR3 DNA reads TGTGCCAGTAGTTTCAGGTCGAACACCGGGGAGCTGTTTTTT.